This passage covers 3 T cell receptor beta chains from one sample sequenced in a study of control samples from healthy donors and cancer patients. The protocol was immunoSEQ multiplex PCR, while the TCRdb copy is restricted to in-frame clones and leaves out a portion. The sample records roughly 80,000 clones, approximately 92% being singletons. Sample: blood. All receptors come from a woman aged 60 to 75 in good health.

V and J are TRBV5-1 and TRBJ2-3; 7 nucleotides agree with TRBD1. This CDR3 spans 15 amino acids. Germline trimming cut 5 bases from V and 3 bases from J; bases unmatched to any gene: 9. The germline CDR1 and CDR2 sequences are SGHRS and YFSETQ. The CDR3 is CASSSGQPQTDTQYF. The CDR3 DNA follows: TGCGCCAGCAGTTCGGGACAGCCTCAGACAGATACGCAGTATTTT.

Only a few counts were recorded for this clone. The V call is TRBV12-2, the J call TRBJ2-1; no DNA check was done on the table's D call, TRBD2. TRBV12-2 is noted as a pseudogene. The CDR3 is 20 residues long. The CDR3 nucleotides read TGTGCAAGTCGCTTGGCCCGGCAGGTAGCGGACGCCAGCTCCTACAATGAGCAGTTCTTC. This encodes CASRLARQVADASSYNEQFF.

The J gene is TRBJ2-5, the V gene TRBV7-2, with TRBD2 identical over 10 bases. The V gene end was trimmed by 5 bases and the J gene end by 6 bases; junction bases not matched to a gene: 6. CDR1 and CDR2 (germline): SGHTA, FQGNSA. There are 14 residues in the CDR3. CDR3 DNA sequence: TGTGCCAGCAGCCGGACTAGCGGACTGAAGACCCAGTACTTC. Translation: CASSRTSGLKTQYF.